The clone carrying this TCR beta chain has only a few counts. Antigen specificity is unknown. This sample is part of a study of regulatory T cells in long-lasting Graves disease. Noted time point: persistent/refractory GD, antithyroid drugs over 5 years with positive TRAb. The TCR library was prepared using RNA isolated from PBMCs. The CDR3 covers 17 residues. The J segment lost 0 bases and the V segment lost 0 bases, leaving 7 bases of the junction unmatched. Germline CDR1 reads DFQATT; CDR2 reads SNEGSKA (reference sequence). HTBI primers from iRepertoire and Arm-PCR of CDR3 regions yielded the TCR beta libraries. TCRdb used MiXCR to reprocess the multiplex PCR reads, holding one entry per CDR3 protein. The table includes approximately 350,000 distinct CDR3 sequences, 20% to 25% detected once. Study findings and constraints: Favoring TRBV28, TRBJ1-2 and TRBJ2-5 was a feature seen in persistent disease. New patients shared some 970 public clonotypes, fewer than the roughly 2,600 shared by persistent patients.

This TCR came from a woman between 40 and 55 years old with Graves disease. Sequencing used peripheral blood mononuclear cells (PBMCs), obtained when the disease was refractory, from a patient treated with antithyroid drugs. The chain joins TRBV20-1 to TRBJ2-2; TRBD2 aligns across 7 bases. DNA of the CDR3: TGCAGTGCTAGAGAACTAGCGTTTGCTGCGAACACCGGGGAGCTGTTTTTT. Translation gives CSARELAFAANTGELFF.